This T cell receptor (beta chain) was sequenced during a study of beta chain features in type 1 diabetes. The authors took one heparinised blood draw, averaging about 120 mL, from each donor. This CDR3 contains 16 residues. In germline, CDR1 is SGHRS, CDR2 YFSETQ. V lost 2 bases and J lost 7; bases outside the gene matches: 8. As every portion of the isolated RNA was reverse transcribed, the sequencing read expressed TCRB transcripts. The repertoire was sequenced with immunoSEQ multiplex PCR; TCRdb's copy has only in-frame clones and lacks some. The sample lists hundreds of thousands of clones, about an eighth occurring once. General study points: Across all four CD4+ subsets, people with type 1 diabetes showed modestly shorter TCRB CDR3s.

Note on this clone: No antigen is known for it.

J is TRBJ2-1 and V is TRBV5-1, with 11 bases matching TRBD1. The receptor's source is a man between 18 and 35 years old with type 1 diabetes. The source material was naive CD4+ T cells from blood. CDR3 coding DNA: TGCGCCAGCAGCTTTCTTTCGGGACAGGGGGAGAATGAGCAGTTCTTC. Residues: CASSFLSGQGENEQFF.